This T cell receptor beta chain originates from a study of T cell responses to AZD1222 COVID-19 vaccine. TCRdb's table, derived via immunoSEQ multiplex PCR, lists solely in-frame clones and lacks some. In the table there are some 130,000 clones, roughly 80% of which are singletons. This clonotype was obtained from an adult in good health. The material was peripheral blood, obtained on day 0 of AZD1222 vaccination.

CDR3 residues: CASSGGSYEQYF. The CDR3 region has the DNA TGTGCCAGCAGTGGCGGTTCCTACGAGCAGTACTTC. The rearrangement uses TRBV28 and TRBJ2-7; D not certain. This CDR3 has 12 residues. V dropped 5 bases and J dropped 1 base, with 6 bases sitting between them. CDR1 is MDHEN, CDR2 SYDVKM, per germline. Filled out from reference TRBV28 and TRBJ2-7, the complete variable domain reads DVKVTQSSRYLVKRTGEKVFLECVQDMDHENMFWYRQDPGLGLRLIYFSYDVKMKEKGDIPEGYSVSREKKERFSLILESASTNQTSMYLCASSGGSYEQYFGPGTRLTVT.